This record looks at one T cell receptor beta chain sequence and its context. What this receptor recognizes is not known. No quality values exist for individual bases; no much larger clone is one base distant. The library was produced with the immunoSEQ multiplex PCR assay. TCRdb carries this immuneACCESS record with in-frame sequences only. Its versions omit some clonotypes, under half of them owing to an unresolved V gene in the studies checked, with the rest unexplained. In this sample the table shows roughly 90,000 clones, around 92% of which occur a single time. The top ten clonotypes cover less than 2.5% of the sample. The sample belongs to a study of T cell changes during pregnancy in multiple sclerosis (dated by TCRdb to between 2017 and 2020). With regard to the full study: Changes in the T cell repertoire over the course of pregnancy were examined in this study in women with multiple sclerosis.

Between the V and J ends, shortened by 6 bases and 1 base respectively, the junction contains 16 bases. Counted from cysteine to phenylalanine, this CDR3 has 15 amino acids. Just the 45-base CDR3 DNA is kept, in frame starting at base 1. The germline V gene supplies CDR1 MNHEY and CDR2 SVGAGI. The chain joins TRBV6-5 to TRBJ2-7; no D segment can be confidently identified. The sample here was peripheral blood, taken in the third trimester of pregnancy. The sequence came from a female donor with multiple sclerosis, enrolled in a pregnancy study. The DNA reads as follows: TGTGCCAGCAGCGAACTCTATCCGAAGTCCTACGAGCAGTACTTC. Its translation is CASSELYPKSYEQYF.